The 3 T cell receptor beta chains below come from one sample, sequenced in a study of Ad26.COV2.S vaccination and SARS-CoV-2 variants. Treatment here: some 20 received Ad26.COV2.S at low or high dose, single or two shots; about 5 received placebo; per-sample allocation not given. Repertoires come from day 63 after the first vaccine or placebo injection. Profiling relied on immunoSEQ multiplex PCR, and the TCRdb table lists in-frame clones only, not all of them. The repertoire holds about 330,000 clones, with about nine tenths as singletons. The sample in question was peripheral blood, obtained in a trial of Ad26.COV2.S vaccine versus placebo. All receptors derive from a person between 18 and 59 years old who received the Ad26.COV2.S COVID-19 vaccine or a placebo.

CDR3 bases: TGTGCCAGCAGTTTCTCACAGGGGAACACTGAAGCTTTCTTT. Its protein is CASSFSQGNTEAFF. The chain carries TRBV27 and TRBJ1-1, with a weak D call TRBD1 (6 bases). In germline, CDR1 is MNHEY, CDR2 SMNVEV (reference sequence). V was trimmed by 3 bases and J by 1 base, leaving 9 bases between them. The CDR3 runs 14 residues.

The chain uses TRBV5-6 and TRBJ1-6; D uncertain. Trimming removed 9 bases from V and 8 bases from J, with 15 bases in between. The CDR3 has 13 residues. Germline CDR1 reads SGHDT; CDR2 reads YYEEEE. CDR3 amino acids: CATRSAQDSPLHF. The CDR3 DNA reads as TGTGCCACCCGGTCGGCTCAGGATTCACCCCTCCACTTT.

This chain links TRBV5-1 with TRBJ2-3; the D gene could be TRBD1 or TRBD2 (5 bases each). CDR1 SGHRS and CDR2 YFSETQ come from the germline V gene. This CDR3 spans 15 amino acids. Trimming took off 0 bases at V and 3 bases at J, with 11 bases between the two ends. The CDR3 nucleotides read TGCGCCAGCAGCTTGGAATCAGGGAGTACAGATACGCAGTATTTT. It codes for CASSLESGSTDTQYF.